This T cell receptor beta chain stems from a study of CD8 T cells in ankylosing spondylitis. The CDR3 spans 16 residues. Trimming stripped 7 bases from V and 1 base from J, with 16 bases between. Germline loops: CDR1 MDHEN, CDR2 SYDVKM. This clonotype was counted between two and nine times. TCRdb re-analysed the 5' RACE reads in MiXCR, keeping a single row per CDR3 protein. The sample records about 35,000 distinct CDR3 sequences, about a tenth being singletons. The sequenced sample consisted of blood, either unsorted or a sorted T cell fraction (not recorded which). The clonotype comes from a male donor with ankylosing spondylitis or in good health (not recorded which). The gene calls are TRBV28 and TRBJ2-2, with a possible D match to TRBD2 (6 bases). The CDR3 DNA is TGTGCCAGCACCTCCGGAGGGCTGCAGAACACCGGGGAGCTGTTTTTT. Protein: CASTSGGLQNTGELFF. The variable domain in full, completed from reference TRBV28 and TRBJ2-2, reads DVKVTQSSRYLVKRTGEKVFLECVQDMDHENMFWYRQDPGLGLRLIYFSYDVKMKEKGDIPEGYSVSREKKERFSLILESASTNQTSMYLCASTSGGLQNTGELFFGEGSRLTVL.